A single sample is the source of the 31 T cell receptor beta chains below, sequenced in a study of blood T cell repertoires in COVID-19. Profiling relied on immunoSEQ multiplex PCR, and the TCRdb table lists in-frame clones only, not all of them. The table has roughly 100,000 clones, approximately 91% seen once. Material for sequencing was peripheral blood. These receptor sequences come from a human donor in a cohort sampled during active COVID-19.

The CDR3 reads CASSYSRVGSPLHF. The CDR3 DNA reads TGTGCCAGCAGTTACTCGAGGGTGGGAAGTCCCCTCCACTTT. The rearrangement joins TRBV6-2 or TRBV6-3 to TRBJ1-6; no clear D. The CDR3 has 14 amino acids. V was pared by 0 bases and J by 13 bases, with 13 bases between. Germline V gene lookup returns CDR1 MNHEY and CDR2 SVGEGT.

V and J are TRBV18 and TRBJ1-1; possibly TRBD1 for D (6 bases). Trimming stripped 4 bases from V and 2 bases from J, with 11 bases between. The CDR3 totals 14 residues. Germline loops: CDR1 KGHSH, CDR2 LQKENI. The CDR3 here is CASSRGQPNTEAFF. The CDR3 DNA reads TGTGCCAGCTCACGCGGACAGCCAAACACTGAAGCTTTCTTT.

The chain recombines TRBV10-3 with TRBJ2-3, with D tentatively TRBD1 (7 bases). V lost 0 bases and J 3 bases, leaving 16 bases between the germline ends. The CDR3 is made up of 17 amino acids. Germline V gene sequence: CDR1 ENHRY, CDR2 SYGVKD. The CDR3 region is CAISESEEGALTDTQYF. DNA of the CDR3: TGTGCCATCAGTGAGTCGGAGGAGGGGGCTTTGACAGATACGCAGTATTTT.

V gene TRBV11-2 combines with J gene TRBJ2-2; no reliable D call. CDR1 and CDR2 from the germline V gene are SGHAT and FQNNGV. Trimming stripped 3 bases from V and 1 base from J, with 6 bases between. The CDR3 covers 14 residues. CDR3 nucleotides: TGTGCCAGCAGCTTCTCAGGGAACACCGGGGAGCTGTTTTTT. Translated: CASSFSGNTGELFF.

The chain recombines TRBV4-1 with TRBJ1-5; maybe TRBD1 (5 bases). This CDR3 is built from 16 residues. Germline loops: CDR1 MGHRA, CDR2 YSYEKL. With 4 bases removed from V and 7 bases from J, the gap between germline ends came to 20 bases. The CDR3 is CASSLTALRGFQPQHF. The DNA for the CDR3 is TGCGCCAGCAGCCTTACCGCGCTTAGGGGTTTCCAGCCCCAGCATTTT.

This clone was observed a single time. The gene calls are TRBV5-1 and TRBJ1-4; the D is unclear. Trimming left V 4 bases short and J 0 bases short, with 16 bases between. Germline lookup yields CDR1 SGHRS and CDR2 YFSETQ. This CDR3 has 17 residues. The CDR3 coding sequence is TGCGCCAGCAGCGTCGGGTTCGGTACCTCAACTAATGAAAAACTGTTTTTT. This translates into CASSVGFGTSTNEKLFF.

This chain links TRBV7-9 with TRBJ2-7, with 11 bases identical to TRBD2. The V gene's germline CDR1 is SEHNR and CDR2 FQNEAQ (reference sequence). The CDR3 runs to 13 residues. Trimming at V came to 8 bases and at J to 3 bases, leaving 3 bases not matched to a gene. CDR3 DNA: TGTGCCAGCTCGCTAGCGGGGGGCTACGAGCAGTACTTC. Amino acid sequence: CASSLAGGYEQYF.

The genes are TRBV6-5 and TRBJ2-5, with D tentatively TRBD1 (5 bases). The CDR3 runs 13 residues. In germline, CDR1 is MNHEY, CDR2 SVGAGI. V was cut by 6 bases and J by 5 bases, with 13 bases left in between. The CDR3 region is CASSPGIRETQYF. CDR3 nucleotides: TGTGCCAGCAGCCCAGGGATCAGGGAGACCCAGTACTTC.

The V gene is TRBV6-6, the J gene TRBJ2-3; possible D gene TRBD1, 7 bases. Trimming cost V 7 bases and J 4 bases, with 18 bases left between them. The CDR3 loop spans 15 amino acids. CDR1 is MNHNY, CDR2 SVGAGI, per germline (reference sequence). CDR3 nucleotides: TGTGCCAGCACCCAGGCGGGACAGACCCCAGATACGCAGTATTTT. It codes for CASTQAGQTPDTQYF.

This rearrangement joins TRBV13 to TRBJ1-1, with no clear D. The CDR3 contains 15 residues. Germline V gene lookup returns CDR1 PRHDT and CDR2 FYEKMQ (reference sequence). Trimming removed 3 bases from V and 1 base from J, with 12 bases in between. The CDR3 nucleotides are TGTGCCAGCAGCTTCCCGGTCGAAAGGAACACTGAAGCTTTCTTT. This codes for CASSFPVERNTEAFF.

The CDR3 sequence: CASSQGLAGVETQYF. CDR3 DNA sequence: TGTGCCAGCAGCCAAGGACTAGCGGGAGTAGAGACCCAGTACTTC. This chain links TRBV14 with TRBJ2-5; 12 bases map to TRBD2. The CDR3 is 15 amino acids. The germline V gene has CDR1 SGHDN and CDR2 FVKESK. After removal of 1 base from V and 4 bases from J, the junction contained 1 base not matched to a gene.

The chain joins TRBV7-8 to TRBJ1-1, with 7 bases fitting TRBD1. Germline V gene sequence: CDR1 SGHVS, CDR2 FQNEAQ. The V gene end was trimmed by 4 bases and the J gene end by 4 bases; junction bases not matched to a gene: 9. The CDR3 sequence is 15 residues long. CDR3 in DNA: TGTGCCAGCAGCTCAGAGGGACAGCCGGGCACTGAAGCTTTCTTT. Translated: CASSSEGQPGTEAFF.

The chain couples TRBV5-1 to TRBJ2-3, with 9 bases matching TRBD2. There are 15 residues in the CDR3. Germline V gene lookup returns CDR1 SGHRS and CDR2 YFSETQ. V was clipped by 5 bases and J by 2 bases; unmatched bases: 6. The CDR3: CASRASGILTDTQYF. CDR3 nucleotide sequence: TGCGCCAGCAGGGCTAGCGGGATTCTCACAGATACGCAGTATTTT.

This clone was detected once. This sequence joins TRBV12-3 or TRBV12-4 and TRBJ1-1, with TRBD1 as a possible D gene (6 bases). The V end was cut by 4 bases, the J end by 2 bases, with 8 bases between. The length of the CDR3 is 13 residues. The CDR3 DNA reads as TGTGCCAGCAGTTGGGACACTAACACTGAAGCTTTCTTT. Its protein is CASSWDTNTEAFF.

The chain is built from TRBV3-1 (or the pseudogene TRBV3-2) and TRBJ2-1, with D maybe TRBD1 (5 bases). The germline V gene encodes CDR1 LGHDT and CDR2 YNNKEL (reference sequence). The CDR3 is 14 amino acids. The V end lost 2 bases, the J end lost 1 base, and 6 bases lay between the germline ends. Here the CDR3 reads CASSQQGSYNEQFF. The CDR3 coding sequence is TGTGCCAGCAGCCAACAGGGTTCCTACAATGAGCAGTTCTTC.

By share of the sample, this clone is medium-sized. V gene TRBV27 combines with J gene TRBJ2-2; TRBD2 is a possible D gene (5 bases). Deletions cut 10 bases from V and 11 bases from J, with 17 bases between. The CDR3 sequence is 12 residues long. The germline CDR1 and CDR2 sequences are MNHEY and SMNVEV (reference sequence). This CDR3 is CATLSRTAELFF. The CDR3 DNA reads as TGTGCCACCCTCTCCCGGACTGCTGAGCTGTTTTTT.

This CDR3 is CASSFDRNYGYTF. CDR3 DNA sequence: TGTGCCAGCAGTTTCGACAGAAACTATGGCTACACCTTC. The chain recombines TRBV27 with TRBJ1-2; tentative D call: TRBD1 (5 bases). Germline CDR1 MNHEY, CDR2 SMNVEV (reference sequence). The V and J ends lost 3 bases and 2 bases respectively, with 7 bases between them. This CDR3 region has 13 residues.

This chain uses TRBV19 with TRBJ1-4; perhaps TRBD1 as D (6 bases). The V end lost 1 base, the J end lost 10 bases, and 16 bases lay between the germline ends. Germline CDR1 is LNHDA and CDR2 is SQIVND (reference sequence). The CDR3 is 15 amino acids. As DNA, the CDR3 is TGTGCCAGTAGTATAGGAGGCGGGGGGGCCGGAAAACTGTTTTTT. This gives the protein CASSIGGGGAGKLFF.

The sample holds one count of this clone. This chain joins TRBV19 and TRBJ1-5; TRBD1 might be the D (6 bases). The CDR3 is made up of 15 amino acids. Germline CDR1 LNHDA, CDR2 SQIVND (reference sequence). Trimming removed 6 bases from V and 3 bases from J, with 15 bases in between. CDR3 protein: CASRDKQGYNQPQHF. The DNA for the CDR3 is TGTGCCAGTAGAGATAAACAGGGTTACAATCAGCCCCAGCATTTT.

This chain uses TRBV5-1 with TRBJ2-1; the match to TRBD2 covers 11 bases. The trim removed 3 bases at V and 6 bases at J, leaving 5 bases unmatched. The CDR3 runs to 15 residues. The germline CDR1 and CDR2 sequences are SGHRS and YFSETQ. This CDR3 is CASSSTSGNFNEQFF. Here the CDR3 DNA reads TGCGCCAGCAGCTCGACTAGCGGGAATTTCAATGAGCAGTTCTTC. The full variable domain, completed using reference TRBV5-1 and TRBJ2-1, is KAGVTQTPRYLIKTRGQQVTLSCSPISGHRSVSWYQQTPGQGLQFLFEYFSETQRNKGNFPGRFSGRQFSNSRSEMNVSTLELGDSALYLCASSSTSGNFNEQFFGPGTRLTVL.

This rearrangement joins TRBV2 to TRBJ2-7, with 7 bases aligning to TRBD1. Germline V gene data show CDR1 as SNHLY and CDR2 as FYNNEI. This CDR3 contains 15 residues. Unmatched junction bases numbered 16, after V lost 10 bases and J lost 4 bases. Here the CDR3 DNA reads TGTGCCACTCGACAGGGCCACCCAACTATTTACGAGCAGTACTTC. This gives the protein CATRQGHPTIYEQYF.

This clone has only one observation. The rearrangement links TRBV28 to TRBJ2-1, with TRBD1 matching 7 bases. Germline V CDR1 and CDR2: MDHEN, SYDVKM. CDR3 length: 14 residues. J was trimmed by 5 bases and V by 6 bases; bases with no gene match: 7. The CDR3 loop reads CASSPTGYDNEQFF. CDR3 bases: TGTGCCAGCAGCCCGACAGGGTACGACAATGAGCAGTTCTTC.

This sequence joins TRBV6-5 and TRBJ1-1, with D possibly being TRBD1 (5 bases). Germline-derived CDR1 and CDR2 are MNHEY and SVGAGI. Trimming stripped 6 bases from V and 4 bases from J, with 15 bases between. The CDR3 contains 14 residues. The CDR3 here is CASRIRGVGTEAFF. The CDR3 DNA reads TGTGCCAGCAGAATACGGGGGGTTGGCACTGAAGCTTTCTTT.

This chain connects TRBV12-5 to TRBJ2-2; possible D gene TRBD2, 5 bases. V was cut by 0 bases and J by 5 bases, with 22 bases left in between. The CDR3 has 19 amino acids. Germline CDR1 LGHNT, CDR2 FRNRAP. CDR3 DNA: TGTGCTAGTGGTTTGGTACGAATCAGCGTAGACCCGGGGACCGGGGAGCTGTTTTTT. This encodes CASGLVRISVDPGTGELFF.

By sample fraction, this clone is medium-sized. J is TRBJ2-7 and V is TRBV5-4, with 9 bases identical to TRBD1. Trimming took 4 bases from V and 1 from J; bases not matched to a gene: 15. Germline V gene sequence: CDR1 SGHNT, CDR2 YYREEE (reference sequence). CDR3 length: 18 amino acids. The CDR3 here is CASSQMGSGQGPSYEQYF. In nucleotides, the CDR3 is TGTGCCAGCAGCCAAATGGGGTCGGGACAGGGTCCATCCTACGAGCAGTACTTC.

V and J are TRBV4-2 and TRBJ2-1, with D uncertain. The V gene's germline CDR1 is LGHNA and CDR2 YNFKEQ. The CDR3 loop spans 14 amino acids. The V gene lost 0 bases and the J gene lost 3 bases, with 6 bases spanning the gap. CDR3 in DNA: TGTGCCAGCAGCCAAGACCGACACTACAATGAGCAGTTCTTC. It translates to CASSQDRHYNEQFF.

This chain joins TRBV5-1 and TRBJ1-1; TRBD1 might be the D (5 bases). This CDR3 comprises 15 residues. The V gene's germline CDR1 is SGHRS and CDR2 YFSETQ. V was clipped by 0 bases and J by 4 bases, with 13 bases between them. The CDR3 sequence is CASSLEAGRGTEAFF. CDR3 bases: TGCGCCAGCAGCTTGGAGGCAGGGCGGGGCACTGAAGCTTTCTTT.

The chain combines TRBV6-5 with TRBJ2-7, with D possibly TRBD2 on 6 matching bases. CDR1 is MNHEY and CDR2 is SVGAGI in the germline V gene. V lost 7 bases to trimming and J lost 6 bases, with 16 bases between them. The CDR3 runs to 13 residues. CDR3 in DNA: TGTGCCAGCACCGGCAGCTTGGGGGGCGAGCAGTACTTC. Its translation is CASTGSLGGEQYF.

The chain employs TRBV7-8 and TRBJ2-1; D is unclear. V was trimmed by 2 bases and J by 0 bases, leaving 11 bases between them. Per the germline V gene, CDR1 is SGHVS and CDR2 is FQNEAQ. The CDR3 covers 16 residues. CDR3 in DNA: TGTGCCAGCAGCTTAAGGCCCCGGAGCTCCTACAATGAGCAGTTCTTC. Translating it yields CASSLRPRSSYNEQFF. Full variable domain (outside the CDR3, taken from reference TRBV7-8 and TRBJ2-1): GAGVSQSPRYKVAKRGQDVALRCDPISGHVSLFWYQQALGQGPEFLTYFQNEAQLDKSGLPSDRFFAERPEGSVSTLKIQRTQQEDSAVYLCASSLRPRSSYNEQFFGPGTRLTVL.

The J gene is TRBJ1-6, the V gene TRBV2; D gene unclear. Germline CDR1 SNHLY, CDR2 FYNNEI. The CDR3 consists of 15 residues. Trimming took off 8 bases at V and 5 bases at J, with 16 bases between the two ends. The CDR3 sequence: CASRWSGVNNSPLHF. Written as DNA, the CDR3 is TGTGCCAGCCGGTGGTCCGGGGTAAATAATTCACCCCTCCACTTT.

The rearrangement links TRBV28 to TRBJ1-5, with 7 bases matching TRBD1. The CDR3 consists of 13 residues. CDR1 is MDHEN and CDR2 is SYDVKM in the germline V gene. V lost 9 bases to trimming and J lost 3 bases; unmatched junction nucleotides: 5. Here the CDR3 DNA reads TGTGCCAGTGAAGGGGGCCACAATCAGCCCCAGCATTTT. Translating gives CASEGGHNQPQHF.